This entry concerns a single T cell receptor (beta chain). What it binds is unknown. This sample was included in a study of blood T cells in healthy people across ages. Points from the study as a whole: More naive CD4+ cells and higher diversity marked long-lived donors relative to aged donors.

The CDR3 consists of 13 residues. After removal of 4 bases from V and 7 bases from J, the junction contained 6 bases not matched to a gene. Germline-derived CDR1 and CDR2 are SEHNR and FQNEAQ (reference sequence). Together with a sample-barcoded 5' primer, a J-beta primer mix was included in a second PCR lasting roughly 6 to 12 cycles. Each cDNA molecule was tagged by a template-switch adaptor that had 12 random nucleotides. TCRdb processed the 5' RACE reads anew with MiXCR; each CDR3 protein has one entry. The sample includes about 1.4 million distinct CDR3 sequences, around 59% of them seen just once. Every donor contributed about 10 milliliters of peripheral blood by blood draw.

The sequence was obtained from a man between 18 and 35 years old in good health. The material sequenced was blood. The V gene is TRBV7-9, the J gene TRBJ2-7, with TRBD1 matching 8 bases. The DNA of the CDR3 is TGTGCCAGCAGCTCCTCAGGGGGCAGTGAGCAGTACTTC. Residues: CASSSSGGSEQYF.